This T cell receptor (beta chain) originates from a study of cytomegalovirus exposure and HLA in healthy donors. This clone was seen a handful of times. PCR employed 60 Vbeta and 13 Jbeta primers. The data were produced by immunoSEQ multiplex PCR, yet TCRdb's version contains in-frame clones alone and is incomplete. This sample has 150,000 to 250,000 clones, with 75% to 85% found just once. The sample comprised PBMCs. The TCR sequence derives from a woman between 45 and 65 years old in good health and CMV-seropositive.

CDR3 in DNA: TGTGCCAGCAGCGGTCTTTCTTCCGGGGCCAACGTCCTGACTTTC. Amino acids: CASSGLSSGANVLTF. The chain combines TRBV25-1 with TRBJ2-6; no clear D gene. Trimming shortened V by 6 bases and J by 4 bases, and 13 bases separated the two germline ends. This CDR3 is 15 amino acids long. In germline, CDR1 is MGHDK, CDR2 SYGVNS. Combining the CDR3 with reference TRBV25-1 and TRBJ2-6 gives the whole variable domain EADIYQTPRYLVIGTGKKITLECSQTMGHDKMYWYQQDPGMELHLIHYSYGVNSTEKGDLSSESTVSRIRTEHFPLTLESARPSHTSQYLCASSGLSSGANVLTFGAGSRLTVL.